This T cell receptor beta chain was recovered during a study of blood T cell repertoires in COVID-19. The assay was immunoSEQ multiplex PCR, and TCRdb's table has in-frame clones only and misses some. This sample carries over 75,000 clones, over 80% of them seen once, and the ten largest clones take roughly 32%. The germline gives CDR1 LNHDA, CDR2 SQIVND (reference sequence). Trimming removed 4 bases at V and 8 bases at J, with 15 bases between. The CDR3 is 14 residues long. Material: peripheral blood. The sequence came from a woman aged 80 or older with active or convalescent COVID-19. This sequence joins TRBV19 and TRBJ2-1, with D tentatively TRBD2 (6 bases). The CDR3 reads CASSTQVGGYEQFF. As DNA, the CDR3 is TGTGCCAGTAGTACCCAGGTGGGGGGTTATGAGCAGTTCTTC. Full variable domain (rest looked up from reference TRBV19 and TRBJ2-1): DGGITQSPKYLFRKEGQNVTLSCEQNLNHDAMYWYRQDPGQGLRLIYYSQIVNDFQKGDIAEGYSVSREKKESFPLTVTSAQKNPTAFYLCASSTQVGGYEQFFGPGTRLTVL.